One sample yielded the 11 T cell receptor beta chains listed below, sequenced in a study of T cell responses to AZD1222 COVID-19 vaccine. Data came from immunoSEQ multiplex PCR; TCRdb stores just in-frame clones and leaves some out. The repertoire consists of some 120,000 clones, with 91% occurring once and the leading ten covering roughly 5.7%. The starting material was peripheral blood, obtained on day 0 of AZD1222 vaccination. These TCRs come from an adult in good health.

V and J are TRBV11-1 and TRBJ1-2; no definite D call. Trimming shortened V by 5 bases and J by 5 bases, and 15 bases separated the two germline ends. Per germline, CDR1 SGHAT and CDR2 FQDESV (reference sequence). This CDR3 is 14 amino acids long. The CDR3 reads CASSVTNRGYGYTF. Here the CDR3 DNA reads TGTGCCAGCAGCGTAACCAACCGGGGTTATGGCTACACCTTC.

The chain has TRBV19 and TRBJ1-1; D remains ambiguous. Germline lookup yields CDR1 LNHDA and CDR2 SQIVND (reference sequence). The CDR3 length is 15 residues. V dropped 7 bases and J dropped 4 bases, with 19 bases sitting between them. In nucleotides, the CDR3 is TGTGCCAGTATGTGGGCAAAGGGAGGGTTCACTGAAGCTTTCTTT. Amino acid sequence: CASMWAKGGFTEAFF.

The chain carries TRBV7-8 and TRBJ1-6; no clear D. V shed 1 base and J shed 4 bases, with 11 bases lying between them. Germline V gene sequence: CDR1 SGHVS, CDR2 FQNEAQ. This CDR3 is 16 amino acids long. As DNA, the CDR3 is TGTGCCAGCAGCTTAGTCGTCCTCGGTTATAATTCACCCCTCCACTTT. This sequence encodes CASSLVVLGYNSPLHF.

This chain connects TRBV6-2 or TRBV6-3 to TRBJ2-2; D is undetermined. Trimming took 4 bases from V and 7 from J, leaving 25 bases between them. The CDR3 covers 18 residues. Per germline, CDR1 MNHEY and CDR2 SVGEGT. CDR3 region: CASSSYGPQLSAGGELFF. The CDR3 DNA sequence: TGTGCCAGCAGTTCGTATGGGCCCCAACTATCAGCCGGCGGGGAGCTGTTTTTT.

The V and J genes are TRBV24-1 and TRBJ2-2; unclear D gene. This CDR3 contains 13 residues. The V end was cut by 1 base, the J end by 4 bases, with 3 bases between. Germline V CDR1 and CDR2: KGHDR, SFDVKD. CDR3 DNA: TGTGCCACCAGTGATTTCGGCACCGGGGAGCTGTTTTTT. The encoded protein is CATSDFGTGELFF.

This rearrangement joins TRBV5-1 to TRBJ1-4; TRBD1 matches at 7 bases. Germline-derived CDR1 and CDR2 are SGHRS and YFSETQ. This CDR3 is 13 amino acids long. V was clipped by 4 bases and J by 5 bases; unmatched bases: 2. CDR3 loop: CASSQDRNEKLFF. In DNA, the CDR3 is TGCGCCAGCAGCCAGGACAGGAATGAAAAACTGTTTTTT.

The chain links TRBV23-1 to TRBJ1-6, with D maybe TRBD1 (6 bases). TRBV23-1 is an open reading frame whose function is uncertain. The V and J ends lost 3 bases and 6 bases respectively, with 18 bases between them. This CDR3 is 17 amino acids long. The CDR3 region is CASSHRDRIWGNSPLHF. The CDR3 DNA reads TGCGCCAGCAGTCACCGCGACAGGATATGGGGTAATTCACCCCTCCACTTT.

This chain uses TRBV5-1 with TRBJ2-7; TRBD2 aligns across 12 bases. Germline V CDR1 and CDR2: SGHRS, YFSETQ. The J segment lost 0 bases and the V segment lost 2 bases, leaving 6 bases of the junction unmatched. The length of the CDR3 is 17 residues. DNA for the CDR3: TGCGCCAGCAGCTTCCACCTACTAGCGGGAGGCTCCTACGAGCAGTACTTC. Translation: CASSFHLLAGGSYEQYF.

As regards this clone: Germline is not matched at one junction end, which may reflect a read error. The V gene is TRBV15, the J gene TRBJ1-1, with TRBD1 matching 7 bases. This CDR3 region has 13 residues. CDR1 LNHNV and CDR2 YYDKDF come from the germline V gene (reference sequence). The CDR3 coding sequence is TGTGCCACCAGCGGAGACAGGGTTGCCGAAGCTTTCTTT. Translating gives CATSGDRVAEAFF. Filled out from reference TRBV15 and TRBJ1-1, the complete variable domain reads DAMVIQNPRYQVTQFGKPVTLSCSQTLNHNVMYWYQQKSSQAPKLLFHYYDKDFNNEADTPDNFQSRRPNTSFCFLDIRSPGLGDTAMYLCATSGDRVAEAFFGQGTRLTVV.

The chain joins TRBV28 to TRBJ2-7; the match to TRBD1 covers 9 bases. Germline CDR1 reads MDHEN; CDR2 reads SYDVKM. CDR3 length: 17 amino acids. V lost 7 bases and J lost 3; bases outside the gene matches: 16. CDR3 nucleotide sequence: TGTGCCAGCACCACCTTGGCCGGGACAGGGCACGGCTACGAGCAGTACTTC. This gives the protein CASTTLAGTGHGYEQYF.

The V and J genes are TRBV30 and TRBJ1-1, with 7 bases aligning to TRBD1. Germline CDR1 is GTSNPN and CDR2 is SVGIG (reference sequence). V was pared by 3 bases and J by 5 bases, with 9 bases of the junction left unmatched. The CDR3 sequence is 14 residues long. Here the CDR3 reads CAWSLLTGRTEAFF. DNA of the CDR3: TGTGCCTGGAGCCTACTGACAGGGAGAACTGAAGCTTTCTTT.